This TCR beta chain appears in the sequencing data of a study of PD-1 blockade in classical Hodgkin lymphoma (dated by TCRdb to about 2020). Background for the entire study: Nivolumab dosing was 3 mg/kg intravenously every 2 weeks, continuing until either disease progression or unacceptable toxicity. A peripheral blood immune signature of response to PD-1 blockade in classical Hodgkin lymphoma was defined using TCR beta sequencing and CyTOF.

V and J lose 7 bases and 7 bases, and a span of 8 bases separates them. CDR1 and CDR2 are read off the germline V gene as ENHRY and SYGVKD. Measured from the cysteine to the phenylalanine, the CDR3 is 12 residues long. This entry keeps only the CDR3 DNA: 36 bases, framed from base 1. As concerns this clone: Its antigen is currently not known. There are no base qualities to consult, and no much larger clone falls within one base.

The Qiagen DNeasy kit was used to extract genomic DNA both from unsorted PBMCs and from the negatively selected CD4+ and CD8+ fractions. TCR beta CDR3 regions were amplified by immunoSEQ multiplex PCR using primers annealing to V and J segments. A synthetic immune receptor repertoire was used to minimize amplification bias, and remaining bias was computationally removed after sequencing. The source study handled its data this way. Repertoire diversity was quantified as the Shannon entropy index using custom Python scripts. Unsorted, CD4+ and CD8+ repertoires were examined separately, except in combined analyses, for which CD4+ and CD8+ sequences were merged in silico. A clone counted as expanded when the clone's frequency after treatment rose at least 2-fold relative to C1D1, and clones undetected at baseline were given a pseudocount of 0.5. Clones with 0 or 1 copy at C1D1 were defined as singleton clones, while clones with 2 or more copies were defined as non-singleton clones. Clones expanded in unsorted samples were assigned a CD4+, CD8+ or unknown annotation through matching of protein sequences in sorted samples from the same patient. Wilcoxon tests on paired samples were used to test diversity changes from C1D1 to C4D1. TCRdb mirrors the immuneACCESS table, restricted to in-frame sequences. Some clones are absent from its copies; in checked studies, under half trace to an unresolved V gene, and the reason for the others is unknown. V and J calls and clone size are copied from that table; D and trimming were computed from the DNA. For this sample the table gives about 33,000 clones, of which about 72% were detected only once. In total, the top ten clones hold under 4.5% of the sample.

The investigation overall reported the following: Among trial patients, those achieving complete response had baseline diversity similar to that of newly diagnosed patients, while diversity was significantly lower in partial responders and progressors. Only a single clinical trial cohort was studied, and what caused the repertoire differences, possibly disease activity or prior therapy, remained undefined. Lower diversity was observed in patients in whom nivolumab was started less than 1 year after ASCT, and these patients were excluded from later analyses so that confounding by immune reconstitution would be avoided. Baseline TCR diversity was reported to be lower in newly diagnosed patients than in healthy donors, and even lower in relapsed/refractory patients. CD4+ but not CD8+ TCR diversity rose significantly by C4D1 (p=0.0027 vs p=0.16), most apparent in complete responders (p=0.02).

The meaning of the sample's time point label: cycle 4 day 1 (C4D1), after less than seven weeks of nivolumab. Relapse after autologous stem cell transplantation had occurred in all trial patients, and cohorts A, B and C were distinguished by prior brentuximab vedotin exposure. The trial cohort included 50 or so patients with relapsed/refractory classical Hodgkin lymphoma, and each patient had a best overall response of complete response, partial response or progressive disease. In the multi-cohort phase II CheckMate 205 trial, trial patients received single-agent nivolumab. An independent review committee assessed best overall response using the 2007 International Working Group response criteria. PBMCs from the trial were collected at three points: immediately before nivolumab initiation (C1D1), and during therapy at cycle 2 day 1 and cycle 4 day 1. Peripheral blood was collected in 8 mL Vacutainer Cell Preparation Tubes, from which PBMCs were isolated by centrifugation and then cryopreserved.

Material: peripheral blood mononuclear cells (PBMCs), obtained before the fourth cycle of nivolumab. The rearranged segments are TRBV10-3 and TRBJ1-6, with an unclear D gene assignment. This receptor was taken from a human donor with classical Hodgkin lymphoma. At the DNA level, the sequence is TGTGCCATCACCGAGGGAAATTCACCCCTCCACTTT. Translated, this gives CAITEGNSPLHF.